This T cell receptor beta chain is drawn from a study of CD8+CD57+ T cells in acquired aplastic anemia. Background on the study: DNA per sorted CD4+ or CD8+ sample ranged about 0.17 to 30 ug, averaging 3.2 ug.

Turning to this clonotype: One end of the junction does not line up with germline, which may come from a read error.

Germline CDR1 reads SGHTA; CDR2 reads FQGTGA. The CDR3 runs to 13 residues. Patients chosen for sequencing had shown CD8+CD57+ cell expansion by flow cytometry. The diagnosis in all patients was severe acquired aplastic anemia. The TCR beta profiling, which covered VDJ combination and CDR3 sequence, was carried out using genomic DNA as the template. TCRdb reprocessed the reads with MiXCR, giving one entry per CDR3 protein. Counted here are just over 200,000 distinct CDR3 sequences, 55% to 65% occurring once; the ten biggest clones make up roughly 64%. The source of this sequence is a human donor with aplastic anemia. The chain uses TRBV7-3 and TRBJ2-7; TRBD2 is a possible D gene (5 bases). Sequencing was done on a sample of sorted CD4+, CD8+, or CD8+CD57+ T cells (not recorded which) from PBMCs. For the CDR3, the DNA is TGTGCCAGCAGCTTCGGGTGGACCGGGGAGCTGTACTTC. It yields the protein CASSFGWTGELYF.